This T cell receptor beta chain originates from a study of Ad26.COV2.S vaccination and SARS-CoV-2 variants. Study-level information: Ad26.COV2.S, an intramuscular injection, was given once or twice 56 days apart. General study findings and limits: Estimates derived from TCR breadth and depth analyses may have underestimated total T cell responses. Recipients of vaccine and of placebo showed similar breadth of their non-spike TCR repertoires.

Treatment indicated: roughly 20 received Ad26.COV2.S at low or high dose, single or two shots; about 5 received placebo; per-sample allocation not given. The study sampled participants on day 63 after the first vaccine or placebo injection. Spike of the Wuhan-strain SARS-CoV-2 was expressed by an Ad26 vector, which formed the vaccine. The data were produced by immunoSEQ multiplex PCR, yet TCRdb's version contains in-frame clones alone and is incomplete. Among fewer than 800,000 clones, around 92% were seen once, and the ten largest hold nearly 1.5%. As regards this clone: Its target is unknown.

This CDR3 has 12 amino acids. Germline V lookup: CDR1 KGHDR, CDR2 SFDVKD. V was shortened by 3 bases and J by 2 bases, with 1 base between the two germline ends. Material: peripheral blood, obtained in a trial of Ad26.COV2.S vaccine versus placebo. The gene calls are TRBV24-1 and TRBJ2-1; D not certain. This TCR came from a person between 18 and 65 years old who received the Ad26.COV2.S COVID-19 vaccine or a placebo. The CDR3 DNA is TGTGCCACCAGTGATCCCTACAATGAGCAGTTCTTC. Protein product: CATSDPYNEQFF.